The 24 T cell receptor beta chains listed next were all sequenced from one sample in a study of blood T cell repertoires in COVID-19. Profiling relied on immunoSEQ multiplex PCR, and the TCRdb table lists in-frame clones only, not all of them. This sample has 100,000 to 150,000 clones, with around 80% found just once. The sample comprised peripheral blood. All receptors come from a man aged 40-55 years with active or convalescent COVID-19.

The V call is TRBV11-3, the J call TRBJ2-7; 8 bases are shared with TRBD2. The CDR3 has 16 amino acids. Germline V gene lookup returns CDR1 SGHNT and CDR2 YENEEA. Trimming removed 0 bases from V and 5 bases from J; junction bases left unmatched: 9. In DNA, the CDR3 is TGTGCCAGCAGCTTAGATGGCCGGGAGGGCCACGACGAGCAGTACTTC. This translates into CASSLDGREGHDEQYF.

This clone occurred once. The chain carries TRBV27 and TRBJ1-5, with 9 bases matching TRBD1. From germline, CDR1 is MNHEY and CDR2 SMNVEV (reference sequence). Trimming removed 5 bases from V and 2 bases from J; junction bases left unmatched: 19. The CDR3 is made up of 20 amino acids. CDR3 protein: CASSPRLDRGTIGGNQPQHF. The CDR3 nucleotides read TGTGCCAGCAGTCCGCGCCTGGACAGGGGAACTATCGGTGGCAATCAGCCCCAGCATTTT.

The genes are TRBV3-1 (or the pseudogene TRBV3-2) and TRBJ2-3; 7 positions match TRBD2. Germline V CDR1 and CDR2: LGHDT, YNNKEL (reference sequence). CDR3 size: 15 residues. Trimming at V came to 1 base and at J to 1 base, leaving 2 bases not matched to a gene. The DNA of the CDR3 is TGTGCCAGCAGCCAAGCCGGACTAGGCACAGATACGCAGTATTTT. This sequence encodes CASSQAGLGTDTQYF.

The chain recombines TRBV4-3 with TRBJ1-1; D might be TRBD1 (5 bases). Trimming cost V 4 bases and J 0 bases, with 9 bases left between them. Germline values: CDR1 LGHNA, CDR2 YSLEER. The CDR3 is 14 amino acids. CDR3 sequence: CASSRGDMNTEAFF. In nucleotides, the CDR3 is TGCGCCAGCAGCCGGGGCGATATGAACACTGAAGCTTTCTTT.

The chain carries TRBV5-8 and TRBJ2-3; D remains ambiguous. This CDR3 is 12 amino acids long. V lost 4 bases and J lost 3, with 6 bases in between. Germline V gene lookup returns CDR1 SGHTS and CDR2 YDEGEE. The CDR3 sequence is CASSPRTDTQYF. CDR3 in DNA: TGTGCCAGCAGCCCGAGGACAGATACGCAGTATTTT.

The chain joins TRBV7-9 to TRBJ1-1; the D is unclear. V lost 3 bases and J 5 bases, leaving 13 bases between the germline ends. The CDR3 consists of 14 residues. In germline, CDR1 is SEHNR, CDR2 FQNEAQ (reference sequence). This chain's CDR3 is CASSFGPPGTEAFF. As DNA, the CDR3 is TGTGCCAGCAGCTTCGGCCCCCCGGGGACTGAAGCTTTCTTT.

V usage is TRBV7-7 and J usage is TRBJ2-1, with 8 bases fitting TRBD2. V lost 2 bases to trimming and J lost 7 bases; unmatched junction nucleotides: 4. This CDR3 region has 14 residues. Germline values: CDR1 SSHAT, CDR2 FNYEAQ (reference sequence). CDR3 nucleotides: TGTGCCAGCAGCTTATTAGCGGGAAGTAATGAGCAGTTCTTC. It encodes CASSLLAGSNEQFF. The full variable domain, with the rest looked up from reference TRBV7-7 and TRBJ2-1, is GAGVSQSPRYKVTKRGQDVTLRCDPISSHATLYWYQQALGQGPEFLTYFNYEAQPDKSGLPSDRFSAERPEGSISTLTIQRTEQRDSAMYRCASSLLAGSNEQFFGPGTRLTVL.

This chain joins TRBV4-3 and TRBJ2-2; D gene unclear. The CDR3 totals 15 residues. CDR1 and CDR2 from the germline V gene are LGHNA and YSLEER. Between the trimmed V and J ends, which lost 0 bases and 3 bases, there was a span of 8 bases. For the CDR3, the DNA is TGCGCCAGCAGCCAAGATTTCCGGGACACCGGGGAGCTGTTTTTT. As protein: CASSQDFRDTGELFF.

This clone was found a few times. V and J are TRBV7-8 and TRBJ1-6, with D perhaps matching TRBD1 (5 bases). The V gene's germline CDR1 is SGHVS and CDR2 FQNEAQ. The CDR3 contains 12 residues. V lost 5 bases to trimming and J lost 12 bases, with 11 bases between them. The CDR3: CASSRDQGPLHF. The CDR3 nucleotides read TGTGCCAGCAGCCGGGACCAGGGACCCCTCCACTTT. The whole variable domain, remainder taken from reference TRBV7-8 and TRBJ1-6, is GAGVSQSPRYKVAKRGQDVALRCDPISGHVSLFWYQQALGQGPEFLTYFQNEAQLDKSGLPSDRFFAERPEGSVSTLKIQRTQQEDSAVYLCASSRDQGPLHFGNGTRLTVT.

CDR3 sequence reads: CASSPDGGLRAFF. The CDR3, as DNA: TGTGCCAGCAGTCCCGACGGGGGATTAAGGGCTTTCTTT. The chain has TRBV12-3 or TRBV12-4 and TRBJ1-1; tentative D call: TRBD1 (5 bases). This CDR3 region has 13 residues. With 5 bases removed from V and 11 bases from J, the gap between germline ends came to 18 bases.

The chain is built from TRBV7-2 and TRBJ2-7; the match to TRBD2 covers 8 bases. The CDR3 has 14 amino acids. V shed 6 bases, J shed 4 bases, and the junction held 8 bases outside the gene matches. CDR1 and CDR2 from the germline V gene are SGHTA and FQGNSA. DNA of the CDR3: TGTGCCAGCAGAGACGGGGGGGATAAGTACGAGCAGTACTTC. Protein sequence: CASRDGGDKYEQYF.

This clone was detected a few times. This CDR3 reads CARDRGNYGYTF. The CDR3 DNA follows: TGTGCCAGGGACAGGGGGAACTATGGCTACACCTTC. The genes are TRBV7-4 and TRBJ1-2; 10 bases agree with TRBD1. The germline CDR1 and CDR2 sequences are SGHVT and SQSDAQ. The CDR3 has 12 amino acids. V gave up 9 bases and J gave up 2 bases; unmatched junction bases: 0.

This sequence joins TRBV5-1 and TRBJ2-5; TRBD2 might be the D (5 bases). The CDR3 totals 15 residues. The germline V and J ends were trimmed by 4 bases and 5 bases, with 18 bases remaining between them. Per germline, CDR1 SGHRS and CDR2 YFSETQ. This CDR3 reads CASSRVGEGRETQYF. The CDR3, as DNA: TGCGCCAGCAGCCGCGTCGGGGAAGGGCGCGAGACCCAGTACTTC.

The V gene is TRBV6-5, the J gene TRBJ2-2; tentative D call: TRBD1 (5 bases). The CDR3 consists of 13 residues. Trimming cost V 6 bases and J 9 bases, with 14 bases left between them. Germline V CDR1 and CDR2: MNHEY, SVGAGI. The CDR3 sequence: CASRGQGARELFF. The CDR3 DNA reads as TGTGCCAGCAGGGGCCAAGGGGCCCGGGAGCTGTTTTTT.

This chain uses TRBV6-5 with TRBJ1-1; perhaps TRBD1 as D (5 bases). This CDR3 is built from 15 residues. V was clipped by 0 bases and J by 3 bases, with 11 bases between them. Germline-derived CDR1 and CDR2 are MNHEY and SVGAGI. The CDR3 DNA follows: TGTGCCAGCAGTTACTCGGGAGGGGCTCACACTGAAGCTTTCTTT. This encodes CASSYSGGAHTEAFF.

The chain links TRBV24-1 to TRBJ2-1, with TRBD1 as a possible D gene (5 bases). The ends were cut back, 1 base at V and 5 bases at J, with 17 bases in the middle. Looked up from germline, CDR1 is KGHDR and CDR2 is SFDVKD. This CDR3 has 17 residues. The CDR3 spells CATSDLKGSGRDNEQFF. CDR3 nucleotide sequence: TGTGCCACCAGTGATTTAAAGGGGTCCGGTCGGGACAATGAGCAGTTCTTC.

The chain carries TRBV18 and TRBJ1-2; 9 nucleotides align to TRBD1. CDR3 length equals 14 residues. V shed 4 bases, J shed 5 bases, and the junction held 5 bases outside the gene matches. CDR1 and CDR2 from the germline V gene are KGHSH and LQKENI. CDR3 amino acids: CASSLAGTGYGYTF. CDR3 nucleotides: TGTGCCAGCTCACTTGCCGGGACAGGGTATGGCTACACCTTC. The variable domain in full, with the rest retrieved from reference TRBV18 and TRBJ1-2, is NAGVMQNPRHLVRRRGQEARLRCSPMKGHSHVYWYRQLPEEGLKFMVYLQKENIIDESGMPKERFSAEFPKEGPSILRIQQVVRGDSAAYFCASSLAGTGYGYTFGSGTRLTVV.

This clone came up a few times. V gene TRBV27 combines with J gene TRBJ1-6; 9 bases are a match to TRBD1. Germline loops: CDR1 MNHEY, CDR2 SMNVEV (reference sequence). The CDR3 is made up of 15 amino acids. The V segment lost 5 bases and the J segment 8 bases; nucleotides outside the gene matches: 7. For the CDR3, the DNA is TGTGCCAGCAGTCCCCTAGACAGGGGGTATTCACCCCTCCACTTT. Its translation: CASSPLDRGYSPLHF.

The chain couples TRBV10-3 to TRBJ2-3, with TRBD2 identical over 9 bases. J lost 3 bases, V lost 2 bases, and 9 bases had no gene match. The CDR3 contains 17 residues. The germline CDR1 and CDR2 sequences are ENHRY and SYGVKD. CDR3 nucleotides: TGTGCCATCAGTGAGGGGTTGGCGGGAGGGAAGACAGATACGCAGTATTTT. It codes for CAISEGLAGGKTDTQYF.

The chain joins TRBV10-3 to TRBJ1-5; TRBD1 might be the D (5 bases). Germline V gene sequence: CDR1 ENHRY, CDR2 SYGVKD. V was shortened by 11 bases and J by 1 base, with 12 bases between the two germline ends. The CDR3 is 13 residues long. The CDR3 nucleotides read TGTGCCGGGGGGACGGGGAGCAATCAGCCCCAGCATTTT. Translation gives CAGGTGSNQPQHF.

The chain couples TRBV6-1 to TRBJ1-2; D unresolved. The CDR3 extends over 15 amino acids. V was clipped by 0 bases and J by 4 bases, with 12 bases between them. Germline values: CDR1 MNHNS, CDR2 SASEGT. The CDR3 spells CASSEAVRGSYGYTF. The CDR3 DNA follows: TGTGCCAGCAGTGAAGCGGTTCGGGGTAGCTATGGCTACACCTTC.

The J gene is TRBJ1-4, the V gene TRBV7-9, with D unclear. The CDR3 consists of 17 residues. V lost 8 bases and J lost 7, with 26 bases in between. CDR1 SEHNR and CDR2 FQNEAQ come from the germline V gene (reference sequence). CDR3 sequence: CASLTWGFAGWVEKLFF. DNA of the CDR3: TGTGCCAGCCTAACGTGGGGTTTCGCGGGGTGGGTTGAAAAACTGTTTTTT.

The chain couples TRBV11-2 to TRBJ2-5, with TRBD2 matching 8 bases. The length of the CDR3 is 14 residues. Germline CDR1 SGHAT, CDR2 FQNNGV. Trimming removed 4 bases from V and 3 bases from J; junction bases left unmatched: 4. The CDR3 coding sequence is TGTGCCAGCAGCTCCGTTAGCGGGGAAGAGACCCAGTACTTC. Its protein is CASSSVSGEETQYF.

V and J are TRBV2 and TRBJ2-3; D ambiguous. The CDR3 contains 12 residues. Trimming cost V 7 bases and J 4 bases, with 9 bases left between them. Germline CDR1 and CDR2: SNHLY and FYNNEI. This chain's CDR3 is CASNFRADTQYF. The CDR3 bases are TGTGCCAGCAACTTTAGAGCAGATACGCAGTATTTT.